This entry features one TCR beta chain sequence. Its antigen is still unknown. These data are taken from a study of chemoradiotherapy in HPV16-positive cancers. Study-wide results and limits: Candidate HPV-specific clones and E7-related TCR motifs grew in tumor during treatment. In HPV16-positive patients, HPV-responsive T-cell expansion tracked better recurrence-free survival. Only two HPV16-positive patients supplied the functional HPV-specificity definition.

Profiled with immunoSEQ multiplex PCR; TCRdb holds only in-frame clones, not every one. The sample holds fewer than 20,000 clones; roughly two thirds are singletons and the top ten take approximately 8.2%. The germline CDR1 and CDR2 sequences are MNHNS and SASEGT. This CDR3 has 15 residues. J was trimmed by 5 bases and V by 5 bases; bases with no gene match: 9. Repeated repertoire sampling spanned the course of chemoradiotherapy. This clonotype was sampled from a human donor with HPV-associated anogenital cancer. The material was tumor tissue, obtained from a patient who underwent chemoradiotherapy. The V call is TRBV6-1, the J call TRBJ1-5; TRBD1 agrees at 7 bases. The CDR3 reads CASSKTGSGDQPQHF. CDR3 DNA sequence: TGTGCCAGCAGTAAGACAGGGTCGGGGGATCAGCCCCAGCATTTT.